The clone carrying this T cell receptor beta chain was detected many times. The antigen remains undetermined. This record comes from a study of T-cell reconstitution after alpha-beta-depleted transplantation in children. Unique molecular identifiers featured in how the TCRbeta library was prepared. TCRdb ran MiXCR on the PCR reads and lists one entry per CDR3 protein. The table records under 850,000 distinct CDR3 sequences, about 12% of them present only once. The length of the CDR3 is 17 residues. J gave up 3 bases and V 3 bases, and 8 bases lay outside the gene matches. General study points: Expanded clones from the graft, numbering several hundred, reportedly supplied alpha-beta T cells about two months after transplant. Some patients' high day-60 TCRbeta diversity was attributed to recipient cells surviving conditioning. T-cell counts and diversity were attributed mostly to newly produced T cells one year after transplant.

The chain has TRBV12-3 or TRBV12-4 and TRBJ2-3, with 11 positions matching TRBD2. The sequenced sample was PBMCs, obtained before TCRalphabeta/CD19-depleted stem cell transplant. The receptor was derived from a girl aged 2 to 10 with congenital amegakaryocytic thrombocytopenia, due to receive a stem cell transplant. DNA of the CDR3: TGTGCCAGCAGTTTTGGCCGACTAGCGGGATCGACAGATACGCAGTATTTT. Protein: CASSFGRLAGSTDTQYF.